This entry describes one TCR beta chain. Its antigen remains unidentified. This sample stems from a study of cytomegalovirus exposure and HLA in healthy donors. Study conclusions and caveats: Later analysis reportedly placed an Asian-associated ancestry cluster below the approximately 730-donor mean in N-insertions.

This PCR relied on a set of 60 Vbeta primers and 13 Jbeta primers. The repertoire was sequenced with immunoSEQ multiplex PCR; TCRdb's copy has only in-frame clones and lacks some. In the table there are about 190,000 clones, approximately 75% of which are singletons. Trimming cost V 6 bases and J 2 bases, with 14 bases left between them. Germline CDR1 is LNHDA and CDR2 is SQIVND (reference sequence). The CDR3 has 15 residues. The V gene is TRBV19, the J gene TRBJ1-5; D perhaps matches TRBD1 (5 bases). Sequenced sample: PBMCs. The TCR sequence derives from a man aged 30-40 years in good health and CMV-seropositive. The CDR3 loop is CASSTGGGGNQPQHF. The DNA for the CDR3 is TGTGCCAGTAGCACCGGGGGGGGTGGCAATCAGCCCCAGCATTTT.